The rows below give T cell receptor beta chains drawn from one sample of a study of T-cell memory formation after mild COVID-19. TCRdb analysed the 5' RACE reads with MiXCR anew, one entry per CDR3 protein. The table shows around 200,000 distinct CDR3 sequences, with 20% to 25% occurring only once. Sequencing was performed on PBMCs or a T cell subset sorted from them (not recorded which). These receptors all stem from an adult woman who had mild COVID-19 (a few samples of this study predate the infection). Cell type and time point are not known. The CDR3 runs from the conserved cysteine through the conserved F or W. Fields, in order: V gene, D gene, clone size, J gene, CDR3 protein, CDR3 DNA. D genes are given only for firm matches. Size tells how often a clone was seen (once, few, many) or the class of an expanded clone, and some rows leave it out.

v_call: TRBV7-9
d_call: TRBD2
clone_size: -
j_call: TRBJ2-7
cdr3_aa: CASSSWTSFDEQYF
cdr3_nt: TGTGCCAGCAGCTCTTGGACTAGCTTCGACGAGCAGTACTTC

v_call: TRBV19
d_call: -
clone_size: -
j_call: TRBJ1-2
cdr3_aa: CASSRTSYGYTF
cdr3_nt: TGTGCCAGTAGTCGGACATCCTATGGCTACACCTTC

v_call: TRBV6-2/TRBV6-3
d_call: TRBD1
clone_size: many
j_call: TRBJ2-2
cdr3_aa: CASSDRDRVSGELFF
cdr3_nt: TGTGCCAGCAGCGACCGGGACAGGGTCTCCGGGGAGCTGTTTTTT

v_call: TRBV6-5
d_call: TRBD2
clone_size: few
j_call: TRBJ2-1
cdr3_aa: CASTNSPTSGYNEQFF
cdr3_nt: TGTGCCAGCACCAACTCGCCGACTAGCGGGTACAATGAGCAGTTCTTC

v_call: TRBV5-4
d_call: TRBD1
clone_size: few
j_call: TRBJ1-2
cdr3_aa: CASSFDRGTYGYTF
cdr3_nt: TGTGCCAGCAGCTTTGACAGGGGTACCTATGGCTACACCTTC

v_call: TRBV5-1
d_call: TRBD1
clone_size: -
j_call: TRBJ2-1
cdr3_aa: CASSGTGGGNEQFF
cdr3_nt: TGCGCCAGCAGCGGGACAGGGGGAGGCAATGAGCAGTTCTTC

v_call: TRBV19
d_call: -
clone_size: few
j_call: TRBJ2-3
cdr3_aa: CAGIPSTDTQYF
cdr3_nt: TGTGCCGGAATACCCAGCACAGATACGCAGTATTTT

v_call: TRBV5-8
d_call: TRBD2
clone_size: -
j_call: TRBJ2-1
cdr3_aa: CASSSTSGRSDEQFF
cdr3_nt: TGTGCCAGCAGCAGCACTAGCGGGAGAAGCGATGAGCAGTTCTTC

v_call: TRBV7-8
d_call: TRBD1
clone_size: few
j_call: TRBJ2-7
cdr3_aa: CASKDRESSYEQYF
cdr3_nt: TGTGCCAGCAAGGACAGGGAGAGCTCCTACGAGCAGTACTTC

v_call: TRBV10-3
d_call: -
clone_size: -
j_call: TRBJ1-5
cdr3_aa: CAISEGGTQPQHF
cdr3_nt: TGTGCCATCAGTGAGGGGGGGACTCAGCCCCAGCATTTT

v_call: TRBV7-9
d_call: TRBD2
clone_size: few
j_call: TRBJ2-1
cdr3_aa: CASSAGLNNEQFF
cdr3_nt: TGTGCCAGCAGCGCGGGACTAAACAATGAGCAGTTCTTC

v_call: TRBV20-1
d_call: -
clone_size: -
j_call: TRBJ2-7
cdr3_aa: CSARGLDRTYEQYF
cdr3_nt: TGCAGTGCTCGCGGACTGGACCGAACCTACGAGCAGTACTTC

v_call: TRBV5-8
d_call: -
clone_size: -
j_call: TRBJ2-7
cdr3_aa: CASSLAGTPNYEQYF
cdr3_nt: TGTGCCAGCAGCTTGGCCGGGACACCTAACTACGAGCAGTACTTC

v_call: TRBV13
d_call: TRBD2
clone_size: -
j_call: TRBJ2-1
cdr3_aa: CASSPRSKRGEQFF
cdr3_nt: TGTGCCAGCAGCCCAAGATCCAAGCGGGGTGAGCAGTTCTTC

v_call: TRBV7-9
d_call: -
clone_size: -
j_call: TRBJ1-4
cdr3_aa: CASSQPGLGYEKLFF
cdr3_nt: TGTGCCAGCAGCCAGCCGGGACTGGGATATGAAAAACTGTTTTTT

v_call: TRBV4-1
d_call: -
clone_size: -
j_call: TRBJ2-5
cdr3_aa: CASSQDFLMRGGSQETQYF
cdr3_nt: TGCGCCAGCAGCCAAGATTTCTTAATGAGGGGGGGATCCCAAGAGACCCAGTACTTC

v_call: TRBV29-1
d_call: -
clone_size: -
j_call: TRBJ1-1
cdr3_aa: CSGEGVEPEAFF
cdr3_nt: TGCAGCGGGGAAGGGGTTGAGCCTGAAGCTTTCTTT

v_call: TRBV27
d_call: TRBD1
clone_size: few
j_call: TRBJ1-6
cdr3_aa: CASSLGTGPYNSPLHF
cdr3_nt: TGTGCCAGCAGTTTAGGGACAGGGCCCTATAATTCACCCCTCCACTTT

v_call: TRBV12-3/TRBV12-4
d_call: -
clone_size: -
j_call: TRBJ1-4
cdr3_aa: CASSPESATNEKLFF
cdr3_nt: TGTGCCAGCAGCCCCGAGAGCGCAACTAATGAAAAACTGTTTTTT

v_call: TRBV15
d_call: -
clone_size: -
j_call: TRBJ2-1
cdr3_aa: CATSRESVGEQFF
cdr3_nt: TGTGCCACCAGCAGAGAGTCGGTAGGGGAGCAGTTCTTC